Sequencing of this TCR beta chain was carried out in a study of blood T cells in healthy people across ages. Study results and limitations: Among T cells, TCR beta diversity per million cells dropped roughly linearly as age rose.

This clonotype showed up just a few times. Antigen: not known. The V gene end was trimmed by 8 bases and the J gene end by 0 bases; junction bases not matched to a gene: 8. Germline CDR1 and CDR2: SNHLY and FYNNEI. This CDR3 spans 16 amino acids. A second PCR, run for about 7 to 12 cycles, used a sample-barcoded 5' primer plus a J-beta primer mix. Every sample gave at least 2.5 million paired-end reads containing CDR3. TCRdb used MiXCR to reprocess the 5' RACE reads, holding one entry per CDR3 protein. The sample includes about 680,000 distinct CDR3 sequences, 49% of them seen just once. This receptor was obtained from a woman aged 60-70 years in good health. The rearrangement joins TRBV2 to TRBJ2-1, with 9 bases fitting TRBD2. The sequenced material came from blood. This CDR3 is CASESVSGSSYNEQFF. The CDR3 nucleotides are TGTGCCAGCGAGTCGGTTAGCGGGAGCTCCTACAATGAGCAGTTCTTC.